Listed below are T cell receptor beta chains from one sample, sequenced in a study of cytomegalovirus exposure and HLA in healthy donors. Method: immunoSEQ multiplex PCR; TCRdb's copy keeps in-frame clones and lacks some. Of around 250,000 clones listed, nearly 90% are singletons. The sequencing input was PBMCs. The receptors stem from a woman aged 18-35 years in good health and CMV-seronegative. The CDR3 runs from the conserved cysteine through the conserved F or W. A D gene is named only where the DNA matches it firmly. Clone size, where shown, is once, few, many, or a class for clones that have expanded.

d_gene: TRBD1; j_gene: TRBJ1-2; v_gene: TRBV7-9; abundance: .; CDR3aa: CASSPGQGADGYTF; CDR3nt: TGTGCCAGCAGCCCGGGACAGGGGGCGGATGGCTACACCTTC
d_gene: .; j_gene: TRBJ1-1; v_gene: TRBV28; abundance: .; CDR3aa: CASSSTGNTEAFF; CDR3nt: TGTGCCAGCAGTTCTACAGGGAACACTGAAGCTTTCTTT
d_gene: .; j_gene: TRBJ2-1; v_gene: TRBV7-7; abundance: once; CDR3aa: CASSLAGDNEQFF; CDR3nt: TGTGCCAGCAGCTTAGCCGGGGACAATGAGCAGTTCTTC
d_gene: .; j_gene: TRBJ1-5; v_gene: TRBV6-5; abundance: .; CDR3aa: CASSRDSYSNQPQHF; CDR3nt: TGTGCCAGCAGCCGAGACAGTTATAGCAATCAGCCCCAGCATTTT
d_gene: TRBD1; j_gene: TRBJ1-5; v_gene: TRBV7-2; abundance: once; CDR3aa: CASSLDRARNQPQHF; CDR3nt: TGTGCCAGCAGCTTGGACAGGGCACGTAATCAGCCCCAGCATTTT
d_gene: TRBD1; j_gene: TRBJ1-5; v_gene: TRBV5-6; abundance: .; CDR3aa: CASSSGGYSNQPQHF; CDR3nt: TGTGCCAGCAGCTCAGGGGGATATAGCAATCAGCCCCAGCATTTT
d_gene: .; j_gene: TRBJ1-2; v_gene: TRBV28; abundance: .; CDR3aa: CAGSQGTNNYGYTF; CDR3nt: TGTGCCGGGAGCCAGGGGACAAATAACTATGGCTACACCTTC
d_gene: TRBD1; j_gene: TRBJ1-2; v_gene: TRBV9; abundance: .; CDR3aa: CASSVGGQNYGYTF; CDR3nt: TGTGCCAGCAGCGTAGGGGGACAGAACTATGGCTACACCTTC
d_gene: TRBD1; j_gene: TRBJ1-1; v_gene: TRBV9; abundance: .; CDR3aa: CASSVRQGFDSNTEAFF; CDR3nt: TGTGCCAGCAGCGTCAGACAGGGGTTCGATAGCAACACTGAAGCTTTCTTT
d_gene: .; j_gene: TRBJ1-5; v_gene: TRBV18; abundance: .; CDR3aa: CASSPETGGNQPQHF; CDR3nt: TGTGCCAGCTCACCAGAGACCGGGGGAAATCAGCCCCAGCATTTT
d_gene: .; j_gene: TRBJ2-3; v_gene: TRBV2; abundance: .; CDR3aa: CASKGLAIRTDTQYF; CDR3nt: TGTGCCAGCAAAGGGCTAGCGATTCGAACAGATACGCAGTATTTT
d_gene: TRBD1; j_gene: TRBJ2-2; v_gene: TRBV15; abundance: .; CDR3aa: CATSRAPQGITGELFF; CDR3nt: TGTGCCACCAGCAGAGCTCCACAGGGGATCACCGGGGAGCTGTTTTTT
d_gene: .; j_gene: TRBJ1-2; v_gene: TRBV27; abundance: .; CDR3aa: CASSLSASNYGYTF; CDR3nt: TGTGCCAGCAGTTTATCAGCATCAAACTATGGCTACACCTTC
d_gene: .; j_gene: TRBJ2-1; v_gene: TRBV7-2; abundance: .; CDR3aa: CASSPKPSNEQFF; CDR3nt: TGTGCCAGCAGCCCGAAACCCAGCAATGAGCAGTTCTTC
d_gene: .; j_gene: TRBJ2-2; v_gene: TRBV6-1; abundance: .; CDR3aa: CASSEALENTGELFF; CDR3nt: TGTGCCAGCAGTGAAGCTCTAGAGAACACCGGGGAGCTGTTTTTT
d_gene: TRBD1; j_gene: TRBJ1-5; v_gene: TRBV6-5; abundance: .; CDR3aa: CASSPGTVNQPQHF; CDR3nt: TGTGCCAGCAGTCCCGGGACAGTCAATCAGCCCCAGCATTTT
d_gene: TRBD2; j_gene: TRBJ2-1; v_gene: TRBV5-1; abundance: .; CDR3aa: CASTPVSGSSYNEQFF; CDR3nt: TGCGCCAGCACACCCGTTAGCGGGAGCTCCTACAATGAGCAGTTCTTC
d_gene: .; j_gene: TRBJ1-3; v_gene: TRBV5-1; abundance: once; CDR3aa: CASSFSPFSGNTIYF; CDR3nt: TGCGCCAGCAGCTTTAGCCCCTTCTCTGGAAACACCATATATTTT
d_gene: TRBD1; j_gene: TRBJ2-5; v_gene: TRBV28; abundance: .; CDR3aa: CASSLTDRVETQYF; CDR3nt: TGTGCCAGCAGTTTAACCGACAGGGTAGAGACCCAGTACTTC
d_gene: TRBD1; j_gene: TRBJ2-2; v_gene: TRBV6-5; abundance: few; CDR3aa: CASWTGGFFGELFF; CDR3nt: TGTGCCAGCTGGACAGGGGGCTTCTTCGGGGAGCTGTTTTTT
d_gene: TRBD1; j_gene: TRBJ2-5; v_gene: TRBV4-1; abundance: .; CDR3aa: CASSQPGQRETQYF; CDR3nt: TGCGCCAGCAGCCAACCGGGACAGAGAGAGACCCAGTACTTC
d_gene: TRBD2; j_gene: TRBJ2-1; v_gene: TRBV6-5; abundance: .; CDR3aa: CASRDLAGGHNEQFF; CDR3nt: TGTGCCAGCAGGGACCTAGCGGGGGGACACAATGAGCAGTTCTTC
d_gene: TRBD1; j_gene: TRBJ1-4; v_gene: TRBV28; abundance: .; CDR3aa: CASSLDRGREKLFF; CDR3nt: TGTGCCAGCAGCCTCGACAGGGGGCGCGAAAAACTGTTTTTT
d_gene: TRBD1; j_gene: TRBJ1-6; v_gene: TRBV5-1; abundance: .; CDR3aa: CASSPTGQGISPLHF; CDR3nt: TGCGCCAGCAGCCCTACTGGACAGGGTATTTCACCCCTCCACTTT
d_gene: .; j_gene: TRBJ1-1; v_gene: TRBV6-1; abundance: .; CDR3aa: CASSAGGENTEAFF; CDR3nt: TGTGCCAGCAGTGCCGGGGGGGAGAACACTGAAGCTTTCTTT
d_gene: .; j_gene: TRBJ1-1; v_gene: TRBV29-1; abundance: .; CDR3aa: CSAIGSGAFF; CDR3nt: TGCAGCGCAATAGGATCGGGAGCTTTCTTT
d_gene: .; j_gene: TRBJ1-4; v_gene: TRBV28; abundance: .; CDR3aa: CASRTGGRNEKLFF; CDR3nt: TGTGCCAGCCGCACGGGGGGCCGTAATGAAAAACTGTTTTTT
d_gene: .; j_gene: TRBJ2-7; v_gene: TRBV6-6; abundance: .; CDR3aa: CASSWNSQIYEQYF; CDR3nt: TGTGCCAGCAGTTGGAACAGCCAAATCTACGAGCAGTACTTC
d_gene: TRBD1; j_gene: TRBJ2-2; v_gene: TRBV2; abundance: .; CDR3aa: CASSEPGQGATGELFF; CDR3nt: TGTGCCAGCAGTGAACCCGGACAGGGGGCCACCGGGGAGCTGTTTTTT
d_gene: .; j_gene: TRBJ2-2; v_gene: TRBV7-9; abundance: .; CDR3aa: CASSLDRNEWGTGELFF; CDR3nt: TGTGCCAGCAGCCTTGACAGGAACGAGTGGGGCACCGGGGAGCTGTTTTTT
d_gene: .; j_gene: TRBJ2-1; v_gene: TRBV12-5; abundance: once; CDR3aa: CASGLAAGSSYNEQFF; CDR3nt: TGTGCTAGTGGCCTCGCGGCGGGGAGCTCCTACAATGAGCAGTTCTTC
d_gene: TRBD1; j_gene: TRBJ1-1; v_gene: TRBV5-5; abundance: .; CDR3aa: CASSGTVMNTEAFF; CDR3nt: TGTGCCAGCAGCGGGACAGTCATGAACACTGAAGCTTTCTTT
d_gene: TRBD1; j_gene: TRBJ1-4; v_gene: TRBV7-8; abundance: .; CDR3aa: CASSSLGQGVDEKLFF; CDR3nt: TGTGCCAGCAGCTCTTTAGGACAGGGTGTGGATGAAAAACTGTTTTTT
d_gene: .; j_gene: TRBJ1-2; v_gene: TRBV19; abundance: few; CDR3aa: CASSSPQLGYTF; CDR3nt: TGTGCCAGTAGTAGTCCCCAACTTGGCTACACCTTC
d_gene: TRBD1; j_gene: TRBJ2-5; v_gene: TRBV10-3; abundance: few; CDR3aa: CAIRGGQGREETQYF; CDR3nt: TGTGCCATCAGGGGGGGACAGGGACGCGAAGAGACCCAGTACTTC
d_gene: .; j_gene: TRBJ2-1; v_gene: TRBV9; abundance: .; CDR3aa: CASSVLSTPRGGPLNEQFF; CDR3nt: TGTGCCAGCAGCGTACTGTCAACGCCTAGGGGGGGGCCGCTCAATGAGCAGTTCTTC
d_gene: .; j_gene: TRBJ1-2; v_gene: TRBV5-1; abundance: once; CDR3aa: CASSLGGSQSNNGYTF; CDR3nt: TGCGCCAGCAGCTTGGGCGGCAGCCAGTCTAACAATGGCTACACCTTC
d_gene: TRBD1; j_gene: TRBJ1-5; v_gene: TRBV7-2; abundance: .; CDR3aa: CASSEGTGGQPQHF; CDR3nt: TGTGCCAGCAGCGAGGGGACAGGGGGCCAGCCCCAGCATTTT
d_gene: TRBD2; j_gene: TRBJ2-1; v_gene: TRBV28; abundance: .; CDR3aa: CASSPPGTRVNEQFF; CDR3nt: TGTGCCAGCAGTCCTCCCGGGACTAGGGTCAATGAGCAGTTCTTC
d_gene: .; j_gene: TRBJ2-6; v_gene: TRBV29-1; abundance: .; CDR3aa: CSVRLASGANVLTF; CDR3nt: TGCAGCGTTCGATTAGCCTCTGGGGCCAACGTCCTGACTTTC
d_gene: TRBD1; j_gene: TRBJ2-2; v_gene: TRBV2; abundance: .; CDR3aa: CASVRDRVNTGELFF; CDR3nt: TGTGCCAGCGTGAGGGACAGGGTGAACACCGGGGAGCTGTTTTTT
d_gene: .; j_gene: TRBJ2-7; v_gene: TRBV7-2; abundance: .; CDR3aa: CASSPGLLSYEQYF; CDR3nt: TGTGCCAGCAGCCCAGGACTACTCTCCTACGAGCAGTACTTC
d_gene: TRBD1; j_gene: TRBJ2-2; v_gene: TRBV30; abundance: .; CDR3aa: CAWSPGQGAEGELFF; CDR3nt: TGTGCCTGGAGTCCGGGACAGGGGGCGGAGGGGGAGCTGTTTTTT
d_gene: .; j_gene: TRBJ1-2; v_gene: TRBV7-8; abundance: .; CDR3aa: CASSPLDLPLEGYTF; CDR3nt: TGTGCCAGCAGCCCTCTTGACCTGCCCCTGGAGGGCTACACCTTC
d_gene: .; j_gene: TRBJ1-6; v_gene: TRBV1; abundance: .; CDR3aa: CTSSQVSGVVNSYNSPLHF; CDR3nt: TGCACCAGCAGCCAAGTATCAGGGGTGGTTAACTCCTATAATTCACCCCTCCACTTT